This TCR beta chain derives from a study of blood T cell repertoires in COVID-19. Looking at the study overall: Sources were T cells, B-cell-depleted T cells, or PBMCs; the material itself was cDNA or gDNA.

CDR3 size: 12 residues. Deletions cut 7 bases from V and 3 bases from J, with 8 bases between. Per germline, CDR1 MDHEN and CDR2 SYDVKM. TCRdb keeps only in-frame clones here, not all; method: immunoSEQ multiplex PCR. The sample has about 88,000 clones; more than 85% are singletons. This TCR came from a man aged 55-75 years with acute or convalescent COVID-19. The chain joins TRBV28 to TRBJ2-3; D is possibly TRBD1 (6 bases). Material: peripheral blood. The CDR3 reads CASKRGTDTQYF. In DNA form, the CDR3 reads TGTGCCAGCAAGAGGGGGACAGATACGCAGTATTTT.